This TCR beta chain came from a study of post-analysis software for immune sequencing data. General study results and limits: Relative to controls, patients had a few TRBV segments at higher frequency, with TRBV5-6, TRBV5-1 and TRBV20-1 among these.

Germline V CDR1 and CDR2: SGHRS, YFSETQ. V was trimmed by 1 base and J by 9 bases, leaving 17 bases between them. This CDR3 is built from 15 residues. Unique molecular identifiers were carried by the TCR beta cDNA libraries. MiXCR, applied by TCRdb to the PCR reads, yields one record per CDR3 protein. The sample has almost 700,000 distinct CDR3 sequences, about 60% seen once. As to this clonotype: Its antigen is not identified.

The receptor was derived from a girl aged 2-10 years with multiple sclerosis. Sequences were obtained from blood. This sequence joins TRBV5-1 and TRBJ2-1; TRBD2 might be the D (5 bases). The CDR3 loop reads CASSLTRPTQGEQFF. In DNA, the CDR3 is TGCGCCAGCAGCTTGACTAGGCCGACGCAAGGTGAGCAGTTCTTC.